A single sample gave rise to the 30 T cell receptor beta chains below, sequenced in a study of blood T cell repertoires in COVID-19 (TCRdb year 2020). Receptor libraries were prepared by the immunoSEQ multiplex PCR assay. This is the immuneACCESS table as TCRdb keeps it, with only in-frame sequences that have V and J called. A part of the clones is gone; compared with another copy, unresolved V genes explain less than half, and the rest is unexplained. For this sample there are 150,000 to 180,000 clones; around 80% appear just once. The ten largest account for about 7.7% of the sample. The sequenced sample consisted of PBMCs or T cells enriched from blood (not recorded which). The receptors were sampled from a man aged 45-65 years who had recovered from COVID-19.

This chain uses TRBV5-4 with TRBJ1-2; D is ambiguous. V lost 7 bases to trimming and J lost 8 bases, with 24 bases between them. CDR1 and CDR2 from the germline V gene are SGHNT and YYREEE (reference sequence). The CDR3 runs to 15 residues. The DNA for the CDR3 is TGTGCCAGCGGCCCCGCGTGGGGAGCGCTTTTAGGCTACACCTTC. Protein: CASGPAWGALLGYTF. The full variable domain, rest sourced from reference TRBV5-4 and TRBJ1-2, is ETGVTQSPTHLIKTRGQQVTLRCSSQSGHNTVSWYQQALGQGPQFIFQYYREEENGRGNFPPRFSGLQFPNYSSELNVNALELDDSALYLCASGPAWGALLGYTFGSGTRLTVV.

DNA of the CDR3: TGCGCCAGCAGCGAGCTATCGGACTTCAATCAGCCCCAGCATTTT. It specifies CASSELSDFNQPQHF. V is TRBV4-1 and J is TRBJ1-5; no clear D gene. CDR3 size: 15 residues. The germline CDR1 and CDR2 sequences are MGHRA and YSYEKL. V lost 5 bases and J 3 bases, leaving 14 bases between the germline ends.

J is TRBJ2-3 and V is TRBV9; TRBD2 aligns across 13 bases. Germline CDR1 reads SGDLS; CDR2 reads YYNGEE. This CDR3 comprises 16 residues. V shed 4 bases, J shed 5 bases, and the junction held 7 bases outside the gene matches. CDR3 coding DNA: TGTGCCAGCAGCCTATCGACTAGCGGGGGGAAAGATACGCAGTATTTT. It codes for CASSLSTSGGKDTQYF.

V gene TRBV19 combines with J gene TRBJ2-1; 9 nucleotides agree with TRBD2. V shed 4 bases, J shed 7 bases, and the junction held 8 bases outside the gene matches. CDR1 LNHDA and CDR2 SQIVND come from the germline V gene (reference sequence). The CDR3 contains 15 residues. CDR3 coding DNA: TGTGCCAGTAGTAATCTGGCGGGGGGGCGGAATGAGCAGTTCTTC. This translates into CASSNLAGGRNEQFF.

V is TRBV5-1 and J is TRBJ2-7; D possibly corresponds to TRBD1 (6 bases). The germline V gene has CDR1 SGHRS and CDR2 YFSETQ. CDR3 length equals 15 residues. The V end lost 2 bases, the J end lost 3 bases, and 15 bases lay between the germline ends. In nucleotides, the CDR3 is TGCGCCAGCAGCTTTTTATCGACAGGTAACTACGAGCAGTACTTC. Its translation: CASSFLSTGNYEQYF.

The CDR3 coding sequence is TGTGCCAGCAGCCAGTCAGATTCACCCCTCCACTTT. Translating gives CASSQSDSPLHF. The J gene is TRBJ1-6, the V gene TRBV3-1 (or the pseudogene TRBV3-2); D uncertain. In germline, CDR1 is LGHDT, CDR2 YNNKEL (reference sequence). CDR3 size: 12 residues. Trimming left V 3 bases short and J 8 bases short, with 5 bases between.

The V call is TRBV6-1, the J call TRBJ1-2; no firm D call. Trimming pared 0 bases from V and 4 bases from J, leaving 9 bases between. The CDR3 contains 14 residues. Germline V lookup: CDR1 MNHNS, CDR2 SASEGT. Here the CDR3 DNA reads TGTGCCAGCAGTGAAGCCTACAGCTTCTATGGCTACACCTTC. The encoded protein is CASSEAYSFYGYTF.

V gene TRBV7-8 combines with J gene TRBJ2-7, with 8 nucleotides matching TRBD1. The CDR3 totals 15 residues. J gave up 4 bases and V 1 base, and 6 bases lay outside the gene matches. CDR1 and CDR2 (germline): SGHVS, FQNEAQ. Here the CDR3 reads CASSLGPGGPYEQYF. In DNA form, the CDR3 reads TGTGCCAGCAGCTTAGGACCAGGGGGCCCTTACGAGCAGTACTTC.

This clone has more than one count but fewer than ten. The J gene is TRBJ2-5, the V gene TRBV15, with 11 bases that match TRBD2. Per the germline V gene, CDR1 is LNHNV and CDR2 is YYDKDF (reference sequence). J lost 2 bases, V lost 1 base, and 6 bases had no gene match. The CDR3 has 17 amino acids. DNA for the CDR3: TGTGCCACCAGCAGAGTTAGACTAGCGGGGTCACAAGAGACCCAGTACTTC. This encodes CATSRVRLAGSQETQYF.

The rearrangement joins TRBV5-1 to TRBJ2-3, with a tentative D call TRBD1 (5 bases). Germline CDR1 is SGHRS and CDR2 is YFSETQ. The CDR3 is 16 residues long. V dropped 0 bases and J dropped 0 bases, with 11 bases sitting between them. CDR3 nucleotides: TGCGCCAGCAGCTTGGCCTCAGGGCAGAGCACAGATACGCAGTATTTT. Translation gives CASSLASGQSTDTQYF.

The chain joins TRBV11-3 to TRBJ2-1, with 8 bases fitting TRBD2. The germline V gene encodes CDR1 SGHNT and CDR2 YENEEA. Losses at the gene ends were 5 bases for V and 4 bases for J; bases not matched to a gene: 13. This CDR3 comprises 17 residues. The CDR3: CASSNAGGGLFYNEQFF. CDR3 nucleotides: TGTGCCAGCAGCAACGCCGGGGGGGGCCTCTTTTACAATGAGCAGTTCTTC.

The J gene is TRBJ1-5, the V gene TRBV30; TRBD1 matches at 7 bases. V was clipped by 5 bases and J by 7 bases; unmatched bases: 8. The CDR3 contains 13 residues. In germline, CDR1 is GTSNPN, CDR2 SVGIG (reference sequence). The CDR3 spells CAWGTDAGQPQHF. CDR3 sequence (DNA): TGTGCCTGGGGGACAGATGCGGGGCAGCCCCAGCATTTT.

CDR3 sequence reads: CAWSPGGNTIYF. DNA for the CDR3: TGTGCCTGGAGTCCCGGTGGAAACACCATATATTTT. The chain links TRBV30 to TRBJ1-3, with no clear D. CDR3 length equals 12 residues. The V end was cut by 2 bases, the J end by 3 bases, with 5 bases between. The germline V gene encodes CDR1 GTSNPN and CDR2 SVGIG (reference sequence).

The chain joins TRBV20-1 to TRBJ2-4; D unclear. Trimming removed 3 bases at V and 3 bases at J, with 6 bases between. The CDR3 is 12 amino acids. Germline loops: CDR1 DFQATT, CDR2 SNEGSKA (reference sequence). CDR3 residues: CSASTDKNIQYF. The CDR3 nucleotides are TGCAGTGCTAGTACAGACAAAAACATTCAGTACTTC.

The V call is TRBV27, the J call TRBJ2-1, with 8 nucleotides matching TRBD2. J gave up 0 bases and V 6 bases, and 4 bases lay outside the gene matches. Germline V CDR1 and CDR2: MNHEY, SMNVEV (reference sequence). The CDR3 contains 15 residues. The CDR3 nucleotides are TGTGCCAGCAGACCCGGGGGGGGCTCCTACAATGAGCAGTTCTTC. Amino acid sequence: CASRPGGGSYNEQFF.

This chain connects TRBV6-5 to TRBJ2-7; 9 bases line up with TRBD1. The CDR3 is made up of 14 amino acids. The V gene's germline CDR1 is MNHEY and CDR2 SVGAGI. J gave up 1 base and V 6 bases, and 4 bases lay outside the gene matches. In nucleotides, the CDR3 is TGTGCCAGCAGCTGGGACAGGGTATCCTACGAGCAGTACTTC. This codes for CASSWDRVSYEQYF.

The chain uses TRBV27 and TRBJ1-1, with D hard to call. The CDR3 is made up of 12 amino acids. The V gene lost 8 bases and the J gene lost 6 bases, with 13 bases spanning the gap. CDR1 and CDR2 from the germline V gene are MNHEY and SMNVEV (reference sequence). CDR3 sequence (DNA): TGTGCCAGCGGCTTCGAAACACCTGAAGCTTTCTTT. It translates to CASGFETPEAFF.

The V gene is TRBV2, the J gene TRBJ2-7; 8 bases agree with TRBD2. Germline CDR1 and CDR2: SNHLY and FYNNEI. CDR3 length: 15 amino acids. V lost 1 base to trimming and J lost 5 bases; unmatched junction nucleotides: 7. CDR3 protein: CASSEGSGGLNEQYF. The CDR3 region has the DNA TGTGCCAGCAGTGAAGGGAGCGGGGGATTAAACGAGCAGTACTTC.

This CDR3 reads CSASRPGGRVTDTQYF. Here the CDR3 DNA reads TGCAGTGCTAGTCGGCCAGGGGGCCGTGTCACAGATACGCAGTATTTT. The chain couples TRBV20-1 to TRBJ2-3; 8 positions agree with TRBD1. Losses at the gene ends were 3 bases for V and 2 bases for J; bases not matched to a gene: 10. Germline V CDR1 and CDR2: DFQATT, SNEGSKA (reference sequence). The CDR3 spans 16 residues.

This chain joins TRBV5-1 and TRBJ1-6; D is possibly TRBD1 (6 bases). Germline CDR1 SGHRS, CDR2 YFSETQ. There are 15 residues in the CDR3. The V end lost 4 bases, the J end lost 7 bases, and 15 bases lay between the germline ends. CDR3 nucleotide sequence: TGCGCCAGCAGCCCCCTCCCAGACAGGAATTCACCCCTCCACTTT. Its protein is CASSPLPDRNSPLHF.

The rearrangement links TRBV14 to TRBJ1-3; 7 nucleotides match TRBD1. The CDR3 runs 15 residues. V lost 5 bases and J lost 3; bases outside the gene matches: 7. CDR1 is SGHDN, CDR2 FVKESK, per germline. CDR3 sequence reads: CASSGRQGGGNTIYF. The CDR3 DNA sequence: TGTGCCAGCAGCGGACGACAGGGCGGTGGAAACACCATATATTTT.

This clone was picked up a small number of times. CDR3 sequence (DNA): TGTGCCAGCAGCGGAGGACAGGGGGCCACGTATGGCTACACCTTC. Translating it yields CASSGGQGATYGYTF. The chain couples TRBV9 to TRBJ1-2; 11 nucleotides line up with TRBD1. V was clipped by 3 bases and J by 5 bases; unmatched bases: 6. CDR1 is SGDLS and CDR2 is YYNGEE in the germline V gene. This CDR3 contains 15 residues.

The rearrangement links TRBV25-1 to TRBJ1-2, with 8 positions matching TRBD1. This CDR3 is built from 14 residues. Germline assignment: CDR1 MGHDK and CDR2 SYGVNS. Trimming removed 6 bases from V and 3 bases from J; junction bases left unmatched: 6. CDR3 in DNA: TGTGCCAGCAGAGGACAGGGTAGGGACTATGGCTACACCTTC. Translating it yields CASRGQGRDYGYTF.

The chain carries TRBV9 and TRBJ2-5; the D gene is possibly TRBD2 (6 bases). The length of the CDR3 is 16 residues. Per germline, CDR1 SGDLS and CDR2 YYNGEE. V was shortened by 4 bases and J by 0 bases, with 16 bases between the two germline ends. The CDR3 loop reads CASSPGVVADQETQYF. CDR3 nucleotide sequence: TGTGCCAGCAGCCCCGGGGTAGTAGCGGACCAAGAGACCCAGTACTTC.

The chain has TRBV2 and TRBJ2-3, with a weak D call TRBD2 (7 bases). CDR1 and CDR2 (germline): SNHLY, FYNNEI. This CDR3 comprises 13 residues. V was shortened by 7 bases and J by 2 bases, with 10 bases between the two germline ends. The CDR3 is CASTGGLTDTQYF. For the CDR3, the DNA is TGTGCCAGCACGGGGGGCCTCACAGATACGCAGTATTTT. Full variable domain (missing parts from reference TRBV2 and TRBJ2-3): EPEVTQTPSHQVTQMGQEVILRCVPISNHLYFYWYRQILGQKVEFLVSFYNNEISEKSEIFDDQFSVERPDGSNFTLKIRSTKLEDSAMYFCASTGGLTDTQYFGPGTRLTVL.

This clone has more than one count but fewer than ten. CDR3 amino acids: CASSNNYRGAYEQYF. CDR3 DNA: TGTGCCAGCAGCAACAACTACAGGGGGGCCTACGAGCAGTACTTC. The chain links TRBV3-1 (or the pseudogene TRBV3-2) to TRBJ2-7, with 8 bases matching TRBD1. The length of the CDR3 is 15 residues. Looked up from germline, CDR1 is LGHDT and CDR2 is YNNKEL (reference sequence). The J segment lost 2 bases and the V segment lost 5 bases, leaving 8 bases of the junction unmatched.

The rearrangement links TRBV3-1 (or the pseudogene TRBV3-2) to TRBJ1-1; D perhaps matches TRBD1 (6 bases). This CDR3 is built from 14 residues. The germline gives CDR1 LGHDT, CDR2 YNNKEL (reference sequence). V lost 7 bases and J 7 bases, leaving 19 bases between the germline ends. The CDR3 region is CASKRAGASVEAFF. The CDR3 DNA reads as TGTGCCAGCAAGAGGGCGGGGGCTTCGGTTGAAGCTTTCTTT.

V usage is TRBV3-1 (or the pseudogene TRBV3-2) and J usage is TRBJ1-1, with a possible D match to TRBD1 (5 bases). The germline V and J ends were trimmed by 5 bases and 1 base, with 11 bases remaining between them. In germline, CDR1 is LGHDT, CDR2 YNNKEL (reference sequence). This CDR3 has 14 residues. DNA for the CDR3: TGTGCCAGCAGCAGGGGCCAGGCGAACACTGAAGCTTTCTTT. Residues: CASSRGQANTEAFF.

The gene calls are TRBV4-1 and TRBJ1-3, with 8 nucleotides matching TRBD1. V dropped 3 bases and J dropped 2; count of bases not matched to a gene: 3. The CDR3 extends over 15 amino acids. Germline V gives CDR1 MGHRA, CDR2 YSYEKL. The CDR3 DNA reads TGCGCCAGCAGCCAGGACAGGGCGGCTGGAAACACCATATATTTT. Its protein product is CASSQDRAAGNTIYF.

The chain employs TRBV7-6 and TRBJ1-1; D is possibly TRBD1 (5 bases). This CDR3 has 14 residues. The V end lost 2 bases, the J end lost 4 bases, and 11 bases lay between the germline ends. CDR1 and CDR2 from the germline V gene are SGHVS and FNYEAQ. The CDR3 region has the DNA TGTGCCAGCAGCTTACAGGGCGGATCCACTGAAGCTTTCTTT. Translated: CASSLQGGSTEAFF. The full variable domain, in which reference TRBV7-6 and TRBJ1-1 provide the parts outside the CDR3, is GAGVSQSPRYKVTKRGQDVALRCDPISGHVSLYWYRQALGQGPEFLTYFNYEAQQDKSGLPNDRFSAERPEGSISTLTIQRTEQRDSAMYRCASSLQGGSTEAFFGQGTRLTVV.